This T cell receptor (beta chain) was documented in a study of a mutant IDH1 vaccine in newly diagnosed glioma. Whole-study context: V12 occurred at week 35 and V13 at week 47.

The CDR3 is made up of 15 amino acids. Germline V lookup: CDR1 SGHDT, CDR2 YYEEEE. V trimming: 3 bases; J trimming: 7 bases; junction bases outside the gene matches: 9. Clones were read by immunoSEQ multiplex PCR, and TCRdb kept only the in-frame ones, dropping some. The sample consists of about 65,000 clones, about four fifths of them appearing once. The time point: week 35, safety follow-up. Mutant IDH1 20-mer peptide, at 300 ug, made up each vaccine dose, with topical imiquimod. As to this clone: What it recognizes is unknown.

The sequencing here drew on PBMCs, taken from a glioma patient whose treatment included an IDH1 peptide vaccine. This chain uses TRBV5-6 with TRBJ1-4; 7 bases line up with TRBD1. The sequence derives from a man aged 35-49 years with glioma. Here the CDR3 DNA reads TGTGCCAGCAGCTCCGCCCCCGGGACAGTTGAAAAACTGTTTTTT. Its protein is CASSSAPGTVEKLFF.